The 20 T cell receptor beta chains listed next were all sequenced from one sample in a study of blood T cell repertoires in COVID-19. TCRdb's copy holds only in-frame clones and misses some; the assay was immunoSEQ multiplex PCR. The table shows 5,500 to 7,000 clones, with around 89% occurring only once. The source material was peripheral blood. The source of these receptors is a human donor in a cohort sampled during active COVID-19.

This sequence joins TRBV4-2 and TRBJ1-2; D call uncertain. CDR3 size: 13 residues. The germline gives CDR1 LGHNA, CDR2 YNFKEQ. V shed 4 bases and J shed 7 bases, with 13 bases lying between them. CDR3 nucleotides: TGTGCCAGCAGCCCCCGGACTCGGGGTGGCTACACCTTC. Its translation: CASSPRTRGGYTF.

This chain links TRBV23-1 with TRBJ2-1, with 7 bases matching TRBD1. TRBV23-1 is known as an ORF, though its function is uncertain. The junction had 12 bases not matched to a gene; V was cut back by 2 bases and J by 5 bases. CDR3 length: 17 residues. CDR3 DNA sequence: TGCGCCAGCAGTCAAGGAAATCCGGGACAGTCCCACAATGAGCAGTTCTTC. This translates into CASSQGNPGQSHNEQFF.

The chain couples TRBV4-1 to TRBJ2-7, with a weak D call TRBD1 (6 bases). Germline-derived CDR1 and CDR2 are MGHRA and YSYEKL. V was pared by 0 bases and J by 3 bases, with 15 bases between. CDR3 length: 16 amino acids. The CDR3: CASSQDFTGKHYEQYF. CDR3 coding DNA: TGCGCCAGCAGCCAAGATTTTACAGGGAAACACTACGAGCAGTACTTC.

This chain connects TRBV27 to TRBJ2-1, with D unresolved. The CDR3 spans 13 residues. V was clipped by 10 bases and J by 9 bases, with 19 bases between them. In germline, CDR1 is MNHEY, CDR2 SMNVEV (reference sequence). The CDR3 nucleotides read TGTGCCACCCGATCCGGTTGGTTTGGTGAGCAGTTCTTC. This gives the protein CATRSGWFGEQFF.

The rearrangement joins TRBV9 to TRBJ2-7, with D tentatively TRBD1 (5 bases). This CDR3 is 15 amino acids long. The germline gives CDR1 SGDLS, CDR2 YYNGEE. V lost 4 bases to trimming and J lost 2 bases, with 16 bases between them. In nucleotides, the CDR3 is TGTGCCAGCAGCCCGGACACCTCTCCGGCCTACGAGCAGTACTTC. As protein: CASSPDTSPAYEQYF.

The genes are TRBV12-3 or TRBV12-4 and TRBJ2-1; no firm D call. The germline V and J ends were trimmed by 6 bases and 9 bases, with 12 bases remaining between them. The CDR3 contains 12 residues. Here the CDR3 reads CASSNLRSEQFF. The CDR3 DNA reads TGTGCCAGCAGCAACCTGCGGAGTGAGCAGTTCTTC.

This clone was seen only once. The V gene is TRBV11-3, the J gene TRBJ2-1; TRBD1 is a possible D gene (5 bases). Per germline, CDR1 SGHNT and CDR2 YENEEA. The CDR3 sequence is 13 residues long. V was shortened by 5 bases and J by 2 bases, with 7 bases between the two germline ends. The CDR3 nucleotides read TGTGCCAGCAGCCAGGACACCTACAATGAGCAGTTCTTC. This encodes CASSQDTYNEQFF.

The V call is TRBV3-1 (or the pseudogene TRBV3-2), the J call TRBJ2-1; D not certain. The CDR3 has 11 residues. With 0 bases removed from V and 14 bases from J, the gap between germline ends came to 8 bases. Per germline, CDR1 LGHDT and CDR2 YNNKEL (reference sequence). For the CDR3, the DNA is TGTGCCAGCAGCCAAGATGCACTAAAGTTCTTC. Translated, it gives CASSQDALKFF.

This clone came up a few times. The chain couples TRBV5-1 to TRBJ2-1, with 8 bases lining up with TRBD1. CDR3 size: 14 residues. V shed 1 base and J 4 bases; nucleotides not matched to a gene: 1. CDR1 and CDR2 (germline): SGHRS, YFSETQ. DNA for the CDR3: TGCGCCAGCAGCTTGACAGGGGGTTACAATGAGCAGTTCTTC. Its protein product is CASSLTGGYNEQFF.

The chain links TRBV3-1 (or the pseudogene TRBV3-2) to TRBJ1-5; the match to TRBD1 covers 9 bases. J lost 4 bases, V lost 4 bases, and 2 bases had no gene match. The CDR3 runs to 14 residues. Germline CDR1 reads LGHDT; CDR2 reads YNNKEL (reference sequence). CDR3 sequence reads: CASSPGTGNQPQHF. The CDR3 DNA is TGTGCCAGCAGCCCCGGGACAGGGAATCAGCCCCAGCATTTT.

The V and J genes are TRBV12-2 and TRBJ2-1; the table's D call, TRBD2, has no DNA check behind it. TRBV12-2 counts as a pseudogene. The CDR3 loop spans 15 amino acids. CDR3 region: CASRPMGGGYNEQFF. As DNA, the CDR3 is TGTGCAAGTCGCCCTATGGGAGGGGGCTACAATGAGCAGTTCTTC.

CDR3 amino acids: CSGKKRSGTYNEQFF. The DNA of the CDR3 is TGCAGCGGAAAGAAGAGGAGCGGAACCTACAATGAGCAGTTCTTC. V gene TRBV29-1 combines with J gene TRBJ2-1; the D gene is possibly TRBD2 (5 bases). Germline assignment: CDR1 SQVTM and CDR2 ANQGSEA. The CDR3 contains 15 residues. The ends were cut back, 7 bases at V and 2 bases at J, with 18 bases in the middle.

The chain is built from TRBV10-3 and TRBJ2-1; 10 nucleotides line up with TRBD1. V was pared by 11 bases and J by 6 bases, with 7 bases of the junction left unmatched. Germline assignment: CDR1 ENHRY and CDR2 SYGVKD. The CDR3 consists of 13 residues. Here the CDR3 reads CASTGQGSNEQFF. In nucleotides, the CDR3 is TGTGCCTCCACGGGACAGGGGTCCAATGAGCAGTTCTTC.

This chain connects TRBV19 to TRBJ2-3; maybe TRBD2 (5 bases). V dropped 5 bases and J dropped 0 bases, with 6 bases sitting between them. CDR3 length: 13 residues. Germline V gives CDR1 LNHDA, CDR2 SQIVND (reference sequence). CDR3 sequence (DNA): TGTGCCAGTAGTGCGGGTAGCACAGATACGCAGTATTTT. Amino acids: CASSAGSTDTQYF.

The chain carries TRBV19 and TRBJ1-4, with D perhaps TRBD1 (5 bases). Trimming removed 7 bases from V and 1 base from J, with 7 bases in between. Germline CDR1 LNHDA, CDR2 SQIVND (reference sequence). There are 13 residues in the CDR3. CDR3 sequence: CASNRRTNEKLFF. In nucleotides, the CDR3 is TGTGCCAGTAACAGGCGAACTAATGAAAAACTGTTTTTT. Variable domain in full (rest from reference TRBV19 and TRBJ1-4): DGGITQSPKYLFRKEGQNVTLSCEQNLNHDAMYWYRQDPGQGLRLIYYSQIVNDFQKGDIAEGYSVSREKKESFPLTVTSAQKNPTAFYLCASNRRTNEKLFFGSGTQLSVL.

Here the CDR3 DNA reads TGCGCCAGCAGGTCCCGGGACAGGCGGCTTAATCAGCCCCAGCATTTT. Its protein product is CASRSRDRRLNQPQHF. The chain recombines TRBV10-1 with TRBJ1-5; the match to TRBD1 covers 8 bases. This CDR3 is 16 amino acids long. The germline CDR1 and CDR2 sequences are WNHNN and SYGVQD (reference sequence). The trim removed 6 bases at V and 4 bases at J, leaving 11 bases unmatched.

This chain connects TRBV6-2 or TRBV6-3 to TRBJ2-3, with D maybe TRBD2 (6 bases). The V and J ends lost 2 bases and 2 bases respectively, with 11 bases between them. In germline, CDR1 is MNHEY, CDR2 SVGEGT. The CDR3 loop spans 15 amino acids. The CDR3 region is CASSYGRGDTDTQYF. The CDR3 DNA reads TGTGCCAGCAGTTACGGGCGGGGCGACACAGATACGCAGTATTTT.

The J gene is TRBJ1-1, the V gene TRBV3-1 (or the pseudogene TRBV3-2); possible D gene TRBD1, 5 bases. The germline V and J ends were trimmed by 1 base and 4 bases, with 7 bases remaining between them. In germline, CDR1 is LGHDT, CDR2 YNNKEL (reference sequence). The CDR3 runs 13 residues. The CDR3 DNA reads as TGTGCCAGCAGCCAAGTCAGGGCCACTGAAGCTTTCTTT. As protein: CASSQVRATEAFF.

The chain carries TRBV5-1 and TRBJ2-3; 13 nucleotides match TRBD2. V lost 2 bases to trimming and J lost 4 bases; unmatched junction nucleotides: 1. CDR3 size: 15 residues. Germline values: CDR1 SGHRS, CDR2 YFSETQ. CDR3 sequence reads: CASSFGTSGADTQYF. Written as DNA, the CDR3 is TGCGCCAGCAGCTTCGGGACTAGCGGGGCAGATACGCAGTATTTT.

The chain couples TRBV9 to TRBJ1-3; D possibly corresponds to TRBD1 (6 bases). The length of the CDR3 is 19 residues. The germline gives CDR1 SGDLS, CDR2 YYNGEE. Trimming removed 4 bases at V and 9 bases at J, with 32 bases between. The CDR3 DNA reads as TGTGCCAGCAGCCCTCGTGGGGGCCGCCCAGGTTCGGCGGGTGTCACCATATATTTT. Encoded protein: CASSPRGGRPGSAGVTIYF.